The 27 T cell receptor beta chains given below trace back to one sample, sequenced in a study of T cells after yellow fever vaccination. TCRdb redid the calling of the 5' RACE reads with MiXCR, one entry per CDR3 protein. The sample holds roughly 120,000 distinct CDR3 sequences, 6.5% to 9% seen once. The source material was CD4+ T cells sorted from PBMCs, sampled more than 35 days after the first yellow fever vaccination. The source is a man aged 18 to 30 who received the YFV17D yellow fever vaccine.

This clonotype has at least ten counts. The chain employs TRBV6-2 or TRBV6-3 and TRBJ2-7; 7 nucleotides line up with TRBD1. The CDR3 contains 14 residues. The V and J ends lost 6 bases and 7 bases, in that order; junction bases with no gene match: 12. Germline assignment: CDR1 MNHEY and CDR2 SVGEGT. CDR3 protein: CASRNRDSTWEQYV. CDR3 nucleotide sequence: TGTGCCAGCAGGAACCGGGACAGCACCTGGGAGCAGTACGTC.

The rearrangement uses TRBV4-1 and TRBJ2-1; TRBD2 is a possible D gene (5 bases). CDR1 and CDR2 from the germline V gene are MGHRA and YSYEKL. The CDR3 has 18 amino acids. V shed 0 bases and J shed 0 bases, with 15 bases lying between them. CDR3 sequence (DNA): TGCGCCAGCAGCCAAGACCCCCAGCGGTTTAGCTCCTACAATGAGCAGTTCTTC. It specifies CASSQDPQRFSSYNEQFF.

This clonotype occurred many times. The V call is TRBV6-2 or TRBV6-3, the J call TRBJ2-2; D tentatively reads TRBD1 or TRBD2 (6 bases each). Trimming pared 5 bases from V and 2 bases from J, leaving 12 bases between. The CDR3 has 15 residues. Germline V gives CDR1 MNHEY, CDR2 SVGEGT. DNA of the CDR3: TGTGCCAGCAGTAACGGGGGCGTTAACACCGGGGAGCTGTTTTTT. Protein: CASSNGGVNTGELFF.

This clonotype was picked up many times. The genes are TRBV4-3 and TRBJ1-5, with D unclear. The CDR3 is 14 amino acids. CDR1 and CDR2 (germline): LGHNA, YSLEER. V shed 0 bases and J shed 3 bases, with 6 bases lying between them. The CDR3: CASSQDSLNQPQHF. CDR3 sequence (DNA): TGCGCCAGCAGCCAAGATAGTCTCAATCAGCCCCAGCATTTT.

This clonotype was recorded many times. This chain links TRBV5-1 with TRBJ2-2; D is undetermined. The CDR3 extends over 12 amino acids. Germline CDR1 reads SGHRS; CDR2 reads YFSETQ. V gave up 3 bases and J gave up 8 bases, with 8 bases separating them. The DNA for the CDR3 is TGCGCCAGCAGCTCCCCCCGGGGGGAGCTGTTTTTT. Translating it yields CASSSPRGELFF.

The chain links TRBV5-1 to TRBJ1-1; 7 nucleotides align to TRBD1. This CDR3 contains 13 residues. V lost 5 bases to trimming and J lost 5 bases; unmatched junction nucleotides: 6. The germline V gene has CDR1 SGHRS and CDR2 YFSETQ. CDR3 nucleotide sequence: TGCGCCAGCAGATCAGACAGGGAGACTGAAGCTTTCTTT. Its protein is CASRSDRETEAFF.

About this clonotype: This could be a read error, since a much larger clone is one nucleotide away. This chain joins TRBV4-3 and TRBJ2-5; 12 bases are shared with TRBD1. The germline CDR1 and CDR2 sequences are LGHNA and YSLEER. This CDR3 comprises 16 residues. DNA of the CDR3: TGCGTCAGCAGCCGGTTGTGGGACAGGGGGCTGGAGACCCAGTACTTC. It translates to CVSSRLWDRGLETQYF.

This clonotype was counted at least ten times. The V call is TRBV5-1, the J call TRBJ1-1; 9 bases map to TRBD1. The V gene end was trimmed by 1 base and the J gene end by 11 bases; junction bases not matched to a gene: 6. CDR3 size: 13 residues. Germline V gene lookup returns CDR1 SGHRS and CDR2 YFSETQ. In DNA form, the CDR3 reads TGCGCCAGCAGCTTGTGGGACAGGGATTCGGCTTTCTTT. This codes for CASSLWDRDSAFF.

Many counts were recorded for this clonotype. The rearrangement uses TRBV9 and TRBJ2-5, with D possibly being TRBD2 (6 bases). The V gene's germline CDR1 is SGDLS and CDR2 YYNGEE. This CDR3 is 14 amino acids long. The V end was cut by 4 bases, the J end by 4 bases, with 14 bases between. The CDR3 reads CASSRTGERETQYF. The CDR3 coding sequence is TGTGCCAGCAGCCGGACGGGAGAGAGAGAGACCCAGTACTTC.

This clonotype was seen at least ten times. The CDR3 loop reads CASSSEPESTTLYNEQFF. The CDR3 DNA reads as TGTGCCAGCAGTTCCGAACCCGAGTCTACGACCCTCTACAATGAGCAGTTCTTC. The J gene is TRBJ2-1, the V gene TRBV12-3 or TRBV12-4; D is unresolved. This CDR3 comprises 18 residues. Trimming cost V 4 bases and J 3 bases, with 22 bases left between them.

This clonotype appeared many times. The V call is TRBV11-2, the J call TRBJ2-5; D is possibly TRBD1 or TRBD2 (7 bases each). This CDR3 has 14 amino acids. Per the germline V gene, CDR1 is SGHAT and CDR2 is FQNNGV. V lost 5 bases and J lost 7, with 17 bases in between. As DNA, the CDR3 is TGTGCCAGCAGCCCATCGACAGGGAGGGGGACCCAGTACTTC. Translation: CASSPSTGRGTQYF.

This clonotype has ten or more counts. The rearrangement uses TRBV5-1 and TRBJ2-7; 10 bases fit TRBD1. Germline V CDR1 and CDR2: SGHRS, YFSETQ. J gave up 1 base and V 4 bases, and 20 bases lay outside the gene matches. The CDR3 extends over 20 amino acids. The CDR3 sequence is CASSVRTGQGHAPSSYEQYF. In DNA, the CDR3 is TGCGCCAGCAGCGTGAGGACGGGACAGGGGCACGCCCCGTCGTCCTACGAGCAGTACTTC.

This clonotype has at least ten counts. The chain has TRBV5-1 and TRBJ2-3; D perhaps matches TRBD2 (6 bases). Germline V gene sequence: CDR1 SGHRS, CDR2 YFSETQ. V was cut by 4 bases and J by 8 bases, with 26 bases left in between. The CDR3 consists of 17 residues. The CDR3 DNA reads as TGCGCCAGCAGCCTGGCGGGATCCGGGGTCCCCCAGGGTACGCAGTATTTT. Its protein product is CASSLAGSGVPQGTQYF. Full variable domain (rest looked up from reference TRBV5-1 and TRBJ2-3): KAGVTQTPRYLIKTRGQQVTLSCSPISGHRSVSWYQQTPGQGLQFLFEYFSETQRNKGNFPGRFSGRQFSNSRSEMNVSTLELGDSALYLCASSLAGSGVPQGTQYFGPGTRLTVL.

This clonotype has a count of ten or more. The V gene is TRBV5-6, the J gene TRBJ2-7, with 7 positions matching TRBD2. The CDR3 runs to 15 residues. Looked up from germline, CDR1 is SGHDT and CDR2 is YYEEEE. With V trimmed by 1 base and J by 9 bases, 13 bases remained unmatched. The CDR3 region has the DNA TGTGCCAGCAGCTTGATAAGCGGGACCCGCCCCGGGCAGTACGTC. It yields the protein CASSLISGTRPGQYV.

At least ten counts were recorded for this clonotype. The chain combines TRBV3-1 with TRBJ1-1, with 7 bases matching TRBD1. V shed 3 bases, J shed 11 bases, and the junction held 18 bases outside the gene matches. The CDR3 is 16 residues long. CDR1 is LGHDT and CDR2 is YNNKEL in the germline V gene (reference sequence). As DNA, the CDR3 is TGTGCCAGCAGCCAGTGGGGACAGACAACCAACACTTGGGCTTTCTTT. It translates to CASSQWGQTTNTWAFF.

The sample holds many counts of this clonotype. The gene calls are TRBV5-1 and TRBJ1-2; a possible D gene is TRBD1 (6 bases). The V end was cut by 3 bases, the J end by 0 bases, with 9 bases between. The CDR3 runs 14 residues. The V gene's germline CDR1 is SGHRS and CDR2 YFSETQ. This CDR3 reads CASSWDIANYGYTF. The CDR3 nucleotides are TGCGCCAGCAGCTGGGACATCGCTAACTATGGCTACACCTTC.

The V call is TRBV30, the J call TRBJ1-5; TRBD1 is a possible D gene (5 bases). V lost 1 base to trimming and J lost 4 bases, with 8 bases between them. This CDR3 contains 13 residues. CDR1 and CDR2 (germline): GTSNPN, SVGIG (reference sequence). The CDR3 loop is CAWSGQGNQPQHF. In nucleotides, the CDR3 is TGTGCCTGGAGTGGGCAGGGTAATCAGCCCCAGCATTTT.

This clonotype was counted at least ten times. V and J are TRBV10-3 and TRBJ2-7; no clear D. V was shortened by 2 bases and J by 3 bases, with 8 bases between the two germline ends. This CDR3 has 13 amino acids. Germline-derived CDR1 and CDR2 are ENHRY and SYGVKD. The CDR3 sequence is CAISEGYNYEQYV. Written as DNA, the CDR3 is TGTGCCATCAGTGAGGGTTACAACTACGAGCAGTACGTC.

Concerning this clonotype itself: Just one base apart from a much larger clone, this may be a read error. This chain uses TRBV28 with TRBJ2-7; tentatively, D is TRBD2 (5 bases). The germline gives CDR1 MDHEN, CDR2 SYDVKM. Trimming pared 6 bases from V and 6 bases from J, leaving 15 bases between. The CDR3 is made up of 13 amino acids. The CDR3, as DNA: TGTGCCAGCAGGTCCGGACTCTCGGGCGAGCAGTACGTC. Protein sequence: CASRSGLSGEQYV.

The sample holds many counts of this clonotype. The chain has TRBV7-9 and TRBJ2-5, with D unclear. V was cut by 7 bases and J by 0 bases, with 6 bases left in between. The CDR3 has 12 amino acids. Per the germline V gene, CDR1 is SEHNR and CDR2 is FQNEAQ (reference sequence). The CDR3: CASTPDQETQYF. The CDR3 region has the DNA TGTGCCAGCACCCCAGACCAAGAGACCCAGTACTTC.

This clonotype was picked up many times. V and J are TRBV15 and TRBJ1-1; no definite D call. V lost 5 bases to trimming and J lost 4 bases, with 17 bases between them. The CDR3 has 15 residues. CDR1 LNHNV and CDR2 YYDKDF come from the germline V gene (reference sequence). The CDR3 sequence: CATSPPVGVGTEAFF. The CDR3 region has the DNA TGTGCCACCAGCCCCCCTGTGGGAGTAGGCACTGAAGCTTTCTTT.

This clonotype was seen many times. DNA of the CDR3: TGTGCCAGCAGCTTAGCAGGTCGGGGTTTGAACACTGAAGCTTTCTTT. Residues: CASSLAGRGLNTEAFF. This chain joins TRBV7-9 and TRBJ1-1; D not resolved. Germline CDR1 reads SEHNR; CDR2 reads FQNEAQ (reference sequence). V gave up 0 bases and J gave up 0 bases, with 11 bases separating them. The CDR3 consists of 16 residues.

The chain carries TRBV5-1 and TRBJ1-1, with D perhaps matching TRBD1 (5 bases). The CDR3 spans 16 residues. Germline-derived CDR1 and CDR2 are SGHRS and YFSETQ. V gave up 3 bases and J gave up 2 bases, with 17 bases separating them. CDR3 DNA: TGCGCCAGCAGCTCGTTGCCCAGAGGGGCCAACACTGAAGCTTTCTTT. Protein: CASSSLPRGANTEAFF. The full variable domain, with the rest looked up from reference TRBV5-1 and TRBJ1-1, is KAGVTQTPRYLIKTRGQQVTLSCSPISGHRSVSWYQQTPGQGLQFLFEYFSETQRNKGNFPGRFSGRQFSNSRSEMNVSTLELGDSALYLCASSSLPRGANTEAFFGQGTRLTVV.

This clonotype was seen at least ten times. The chain links TRBV7-9 to TRBJ2-7; no definite D call. Trimming removed 3 bases from V and 3 bases from J, with 6 bases in between. Germline CDR1 and CDR2: SEHNR and FQNEAQ (reference sequence). The CDR3 spans 12 residues. CDR3 sequence: CASSFASYEQYF. In DNA form, the CDR3 reads TGTGCCAGCAGCTTTGCTAGCTACGAGCAGTACTTC.

This clonotype was seen ten or more times. The chain employs TRBV15 and TRBJ2-1, with D unclear. Germline V gene lookup returns CDR1 LNHNV and CDR2 YYDKDF (reference sequence). The CDR3 consists of 13 residues. Between the trimmed V and J ends, which lost 0 bases and 10 bases, there was a span of 10 bases. The CDR3 reads CATSRESVKEQFF. CDR3 sequence (DNA): TGTGCCACCAGCAGAGAATCCGTAAAGGAGCAGTTCTTC.

This clonotype was observed many times. CDR3 protein: CASSPDNHEQYF. The CDR3 nucleotides are TGTGCCAGCTCACCGGACAACCACGAGCAGTACTTC. The chain carries TRBV18 and TRBJ2-7, with a possible D match to TRBD1 (5 bases). With 3 bases removed from V and 5 bases from J, the gap between germline ends came to 8 bases. The CDR3 consists of 12 residues. Germline V CDR1 and CDR2: KGHSH, LQKENI.

Concerning this clonotype: This could be a read error, since a much larger clone is one nucleotide away. The conserved final phenylalanine or tryptophan is absent from the CDR3, which likely points to a read error. The V and J genes are TRBV7-3 and TRBJ2-1; 7 nucleotides line up with TRBD1. This CDR3 comprises 13 residues. The J segment lost 6 bases and the V segment lost 5 bases, leaving 4 bases of the junction unmatched. Germline-derived CDR1 and CDR2 are SGHTA and FQGTGA. This CDR3 is CASSPGTVNEQFS. The CDR3 DNA is TGTGCCAGCAGCCCGGGGACAGTCAATGAGCAGTTCTCC.